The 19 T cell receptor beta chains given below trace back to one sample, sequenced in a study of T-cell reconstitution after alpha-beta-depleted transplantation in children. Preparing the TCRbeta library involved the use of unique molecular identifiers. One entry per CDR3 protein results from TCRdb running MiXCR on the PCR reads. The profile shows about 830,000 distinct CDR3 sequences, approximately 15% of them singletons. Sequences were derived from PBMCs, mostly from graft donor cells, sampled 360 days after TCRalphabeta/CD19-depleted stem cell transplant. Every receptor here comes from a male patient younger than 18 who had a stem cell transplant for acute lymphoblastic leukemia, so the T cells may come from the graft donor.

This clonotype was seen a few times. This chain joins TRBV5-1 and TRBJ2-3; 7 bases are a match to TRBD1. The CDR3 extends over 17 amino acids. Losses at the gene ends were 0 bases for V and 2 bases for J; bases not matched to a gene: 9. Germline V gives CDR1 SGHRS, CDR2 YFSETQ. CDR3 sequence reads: CASSLARGMGYTDTQYF. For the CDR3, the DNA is TGCGCCAGCAGCTTGGCCAGGGGGATGGGGTACACAGATACGCAGTATTTT.

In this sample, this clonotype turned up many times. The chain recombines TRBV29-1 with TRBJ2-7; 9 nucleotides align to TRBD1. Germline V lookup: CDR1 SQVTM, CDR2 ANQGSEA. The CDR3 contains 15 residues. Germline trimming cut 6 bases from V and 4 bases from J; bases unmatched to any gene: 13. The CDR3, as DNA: TGCAGCGTCCTTGATACAGGGGGCGCGGGGTACGAGCAGTACTTC. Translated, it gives CSVLDTGGAGYEQYF.

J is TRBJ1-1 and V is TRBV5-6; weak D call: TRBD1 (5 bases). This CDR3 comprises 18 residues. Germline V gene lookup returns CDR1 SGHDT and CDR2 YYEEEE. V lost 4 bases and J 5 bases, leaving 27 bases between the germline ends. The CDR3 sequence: CASSRTTLLRALGTEAFF. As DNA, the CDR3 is TGTGCCAGCAGCAGGACCACATTACTCAGGGCTTTGGGGACTGAAGCTTTCTTT.

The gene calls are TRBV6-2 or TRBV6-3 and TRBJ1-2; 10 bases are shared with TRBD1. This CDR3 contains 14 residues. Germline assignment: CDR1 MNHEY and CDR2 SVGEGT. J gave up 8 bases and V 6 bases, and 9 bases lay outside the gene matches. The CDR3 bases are TGTGCCAGCAGATCCTACGGGACAGGGGACGGCTACACCTTC. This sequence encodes CASRSYGTGDGYTF.

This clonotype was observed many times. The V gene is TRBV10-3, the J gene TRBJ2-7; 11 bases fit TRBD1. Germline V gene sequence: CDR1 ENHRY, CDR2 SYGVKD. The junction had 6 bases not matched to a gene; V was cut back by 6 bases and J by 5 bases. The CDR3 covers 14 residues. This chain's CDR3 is CAIREDRGRNEQYF. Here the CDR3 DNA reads TGTGCCATCAGAGAGGACAGGGGGCGGAACGAGCAGTACTTC.

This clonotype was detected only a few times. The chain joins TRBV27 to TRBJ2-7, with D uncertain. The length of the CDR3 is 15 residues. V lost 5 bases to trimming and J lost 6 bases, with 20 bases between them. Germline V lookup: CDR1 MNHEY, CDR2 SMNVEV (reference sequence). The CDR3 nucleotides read TGTGCCAGCAGTACCCCTCGGTTAAGCTTAGGCGAGCAGTACTTC. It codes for CASSTPRLSLGEQYF.

The CDR3 nucleotides read TGCAGTGCTACGGGACCGAGACACTACGAGCAGTACTTC. Encoded protein: CSATGPRHYEQYF. The V gene is TRBV20-1, the J gene TRBJ2-7; D might be TRBD1 or TRBD2, each matching 5 bases. The CDR3 consists of 13 residues. CDR1 and CDR2 from the germline V gene are DFQATT and SNEGSKA (reference sequence). V was cut by 4 bases and J by 3 bases, with 13 bases left in between.

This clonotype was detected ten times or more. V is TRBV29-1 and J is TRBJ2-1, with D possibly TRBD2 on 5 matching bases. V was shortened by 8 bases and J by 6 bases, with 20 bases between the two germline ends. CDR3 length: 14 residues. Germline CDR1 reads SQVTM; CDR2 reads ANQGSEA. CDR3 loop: CSTKRWESFNEQFF. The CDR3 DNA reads TGCAGCACCAAACGGTGGGAGAGTTTCAATGAGCAGTTCTTC.

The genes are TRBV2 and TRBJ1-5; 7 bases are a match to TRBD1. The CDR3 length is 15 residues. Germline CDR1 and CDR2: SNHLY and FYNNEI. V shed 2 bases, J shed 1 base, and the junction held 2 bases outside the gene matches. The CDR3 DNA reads TGTGCCAGCAGTGAAAACAGGGGAAGCAATCAGCCCCAGCATTTT. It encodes CASSENRGSNQPQHF.

The CDR3 bases are TGCGCCAGCAGCCCGACGACTAGCCCCACAGATACGCAGTATTTT. This gives the protein CASSPTTSPTDTQYF. This chain uses TRBV5-1 with TRBJ2-3; TRBD2 matches at 7 bases. Germline CDR1 reads SGHRS; CDR2 reads YFSETQ. V dropped 4 bases and J dropped 2; count of bases not matched to a gene: 7. The CDR3 has 15 amino acids.

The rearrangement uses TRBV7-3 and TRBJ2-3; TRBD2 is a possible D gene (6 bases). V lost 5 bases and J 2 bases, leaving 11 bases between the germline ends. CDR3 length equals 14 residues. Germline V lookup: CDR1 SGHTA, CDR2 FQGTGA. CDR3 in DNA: TGTGCCAGCAGCATTGCGGGGATCACAGATACGCAGTATTTT. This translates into CASSIAGITDTQYF.

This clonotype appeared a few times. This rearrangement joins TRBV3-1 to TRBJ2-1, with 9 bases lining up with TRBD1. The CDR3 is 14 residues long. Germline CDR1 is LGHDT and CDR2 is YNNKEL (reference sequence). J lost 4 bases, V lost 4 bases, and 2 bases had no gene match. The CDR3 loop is CASSRDRAYNEQFF. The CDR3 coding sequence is TGTGCCAGCAGCCGGGACAGGGCTTACAATGAGCAGTTCTTC.

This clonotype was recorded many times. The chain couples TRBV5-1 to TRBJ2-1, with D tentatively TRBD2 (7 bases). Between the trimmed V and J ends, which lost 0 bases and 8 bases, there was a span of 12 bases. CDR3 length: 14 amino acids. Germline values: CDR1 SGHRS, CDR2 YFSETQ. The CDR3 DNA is TGCGCCAGCAGCTTGGACAGGGAGGGCGATGAGCAGTTCTTC. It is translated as CASSLDREGDEQFF.

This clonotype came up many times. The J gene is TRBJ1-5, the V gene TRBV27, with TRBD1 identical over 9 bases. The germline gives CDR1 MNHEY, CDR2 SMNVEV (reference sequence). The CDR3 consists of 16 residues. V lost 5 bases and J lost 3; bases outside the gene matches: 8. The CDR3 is CASSIYRGLANQPQHF. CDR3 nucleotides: TGTGCCAGCAGTATCTACAGGGGGCTAGCCAATCAGCCCCAGCATTTT.

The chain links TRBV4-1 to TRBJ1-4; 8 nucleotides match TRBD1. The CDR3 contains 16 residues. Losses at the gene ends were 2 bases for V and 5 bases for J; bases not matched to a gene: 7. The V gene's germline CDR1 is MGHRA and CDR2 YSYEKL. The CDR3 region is CASSQPTGGKNEKLFF. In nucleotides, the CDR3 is TGCGCCAGCAGCCAACCAACAGGGGGGAAGAATGAAAAACTGTTTTTT.

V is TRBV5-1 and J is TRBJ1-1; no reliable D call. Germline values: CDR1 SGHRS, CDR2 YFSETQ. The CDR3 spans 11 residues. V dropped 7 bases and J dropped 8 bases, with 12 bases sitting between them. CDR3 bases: TGCGCCAGCTCCAACCTCTCCGAAGCTTTCTTT. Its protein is CASSNLSEAFF.

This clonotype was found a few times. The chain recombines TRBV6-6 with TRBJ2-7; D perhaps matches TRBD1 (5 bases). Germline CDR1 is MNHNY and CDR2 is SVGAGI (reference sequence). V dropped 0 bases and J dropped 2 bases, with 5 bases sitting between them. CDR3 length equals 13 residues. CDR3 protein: CASSYSDTYEQYF. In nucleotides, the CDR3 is TGTGCCAGCAGTTACTCGGACACCTACGAGCAGTACTTC.

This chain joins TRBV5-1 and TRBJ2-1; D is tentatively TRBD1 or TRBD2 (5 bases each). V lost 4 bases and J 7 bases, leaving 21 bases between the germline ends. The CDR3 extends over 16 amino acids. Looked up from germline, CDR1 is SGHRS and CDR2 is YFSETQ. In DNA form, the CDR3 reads TGCGCCAGCAGCCGGGAAGGGGCAAGGGAAGGGAATGAGCAGTTCTTC. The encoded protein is CASSREGAREGNEQFF.

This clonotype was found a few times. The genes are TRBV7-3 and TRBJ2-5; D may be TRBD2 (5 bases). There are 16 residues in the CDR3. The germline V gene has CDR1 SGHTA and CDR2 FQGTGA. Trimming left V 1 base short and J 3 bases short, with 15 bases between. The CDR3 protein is CASSLIGPGLEETQYF. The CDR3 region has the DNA TGTGCCAGCAGCTTAATCGGGCCGGGGTTGGAAGAGACCCAGTACTTC. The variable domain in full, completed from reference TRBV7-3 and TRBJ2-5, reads GAGVSQTPSNKVTEKGKYVELRCDPISGHTALYWYRQSLGQGPEFLIYFQGTGAADDSGLPNDRFFAVRPEGSVSTLKIQRTERGDSAVYLCASSLIGPGLEETQYFGPGTRLLVL.